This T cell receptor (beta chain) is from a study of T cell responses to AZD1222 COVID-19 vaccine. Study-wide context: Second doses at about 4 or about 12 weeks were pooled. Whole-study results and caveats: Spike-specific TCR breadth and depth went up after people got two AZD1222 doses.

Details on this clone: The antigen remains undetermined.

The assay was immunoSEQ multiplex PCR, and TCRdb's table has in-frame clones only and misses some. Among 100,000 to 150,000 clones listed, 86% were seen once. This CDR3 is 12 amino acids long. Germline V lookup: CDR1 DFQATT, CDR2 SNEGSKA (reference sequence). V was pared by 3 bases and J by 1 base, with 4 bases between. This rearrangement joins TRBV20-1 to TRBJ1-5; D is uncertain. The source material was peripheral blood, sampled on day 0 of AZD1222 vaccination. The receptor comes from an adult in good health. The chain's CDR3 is CSASGSNQPQHF. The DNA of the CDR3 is TGCAGTGCTAGTGGCAGCAATCAGCCCCAGCATTTT.